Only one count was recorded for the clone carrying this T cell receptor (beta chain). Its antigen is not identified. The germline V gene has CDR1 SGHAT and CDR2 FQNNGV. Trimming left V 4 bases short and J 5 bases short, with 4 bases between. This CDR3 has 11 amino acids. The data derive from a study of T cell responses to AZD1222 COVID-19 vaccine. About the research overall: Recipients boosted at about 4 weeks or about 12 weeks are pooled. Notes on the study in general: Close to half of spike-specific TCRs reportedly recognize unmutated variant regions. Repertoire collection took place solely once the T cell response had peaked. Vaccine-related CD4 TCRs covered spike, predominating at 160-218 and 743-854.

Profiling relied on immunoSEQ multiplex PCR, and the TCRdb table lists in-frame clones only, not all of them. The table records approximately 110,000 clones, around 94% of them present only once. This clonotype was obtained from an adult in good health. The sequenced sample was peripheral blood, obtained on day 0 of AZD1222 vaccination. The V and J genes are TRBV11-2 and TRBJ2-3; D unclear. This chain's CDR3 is CASSSRDTQYF. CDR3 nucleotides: TGTGCCAGCAGCTCACGAGATACGCAGTATTTT.